This is a list of T cell receptor beta chains from one sample in a study of blood T cell repertoires in COVID-19. The repertoire was sequenced with immunoSEQ multiplex PCR; TCRdb's copy has only in-frame clones and lacks some. The table lists around 310,000 clones, over 85% of them singletons. The sequenced sample consisted of PBMCs or T cells enriched from blood (not recorded which). The source is a woman aged 25 to 39 who had recovered from COVID-19. CDR3s include the opening cysteine and the closing phenylalanine or tryptophan. The D gene is left open where the match is weak. Not every row has a clone size; where given, it reads once, few, many or a size class.

CDR3aa | CDR3nt | d_gene | j_gene | len | abundance | v_gene
CASSLRFSGSADTQYF | TGTGCCAGCAGCTTACGATTTAGCGGATCGGCAGATACGCAGTATTTT | . | TRBJ2-3 | 16 | . | TRBV7-2
CASGLGGSYEQYF | TGTGCCAGCGGACTTGGCGGGAGTTACGAGCAGTACTTC | TRBD2 | TRBJ2-7 | 13 | . | TRBV11-2
CASSKVARVFSPLHF | TGTGCCAGCAGCAAAGTAGCCAGGGTCTTTTCACCCCTCCACTTT | . | TRBJ1-6 | 15 | . | TRBV21-1
CASSQETRNQPQHF | TGCGCCAGCAGCCAAGAGACACGGAATCAGCCCCAGCATTTT | . | TRBJ1-5 | 14 | . | TRBV4-3
CSVAYRAQETQYF | TGCAGCGTCGCCTACAGGGCTCAAGAGACCCAGTACTTC | . | TRBJ2-5 | 13 | once | TRBV29-1
CASGQHNEQFF | TGCGCCAGCGGACAGCACAATGAGCAGTTCTTC | . | TRBJ2-1 | 11 | . | TRBV10-2
CASRRSLAGTGTNEKLFF | TGTGCCAGCAGGAGGTCGCTTGCGGGAACTGGAACTAATGAAAAACTGTTTTTT | . | TRBJ1-4 | 18 | . | TRBV27
CASILGPNLGQQGGYTF | TGTGCCAGCATCCTAGGGCCAAACTTGGGCCAACAGGGGGGCTACACCTTC | TRBD1 | TRBJ1-2 | 17 | once | TRBV28
CASSRQRSGMDTDTQYF | TGCGCCAGCAGCCGCCAAAGGAGCGGGATGGACACAGATACGCAGTATTTT | TRBD2 | TRBJ2-3 | 17 | . | TRBV4-1
CASSRQGTGSTDTQYF | TGTGCCAGTAGTAGGCAGGGGACAGGTAGCACAGATACGCAGTATTTT | TRBD1 | TRBJ2-3 | 16 | . | TRBV19
CASSHTSAPSSYEQYF | TGTGCCAGTAGCCACACTAGCGCCCCGAGCTCCTACGAGCAGTACTTC | TRBD2 | TRBJ2-7 | 16 | once | TRBV19
CASSLLTGAFPHEKLFF | TGTGCCAGCAGTCTGCTGACAGGGGCCTTCCCACATGAAAAACTGTTTTTT | TRBD1 | TRBJ1-4 | 17 | . | TRBV28
CASSLPSRASGNTIYF | TGTGCCAGTAGTCTACCGTCCAGGGCCTCTGGAAACACCATATATTTT | . | TRBJ1-3 | 16 | . | TRBV19
CAIRARGTNTEAFF | TGTGCCATCAGGGCAAGGGGGACCAACACTGAAGCTTTCTTT | . | TRBJ1-1 | 14 | . | TRBV10-3
CASSNRARGDGTGELFF | TGTGCCAGCAGCAATCGGGCTCGGGGGGATGGCACCGGGGAGCTGTTTTTT | . | TRBJ2-2 | 17 | . | TRBV21-1
CASSLITQPLGGENQPQHF | TGTGCCAGCAGCTTAATTACCCAACCGCTTGGCGGGGAAAATCAGCCCCAGCATTTT | . | TRBJ1-5 | 19 | . | TRBV11-3
CASSVEGATEAFF | TGTGCCAGCAGCGTAGAGGGGGCCACTGAAGCTTTCTTT | TRBD1 | TRBJ1-1 | 13 | once | TRBV9
CASSPGTDLFYGYTF | TGTGCCAGCTCACCGGGGACAGACCTCTTCTATGGCTACACCTTC | TRBD1 | TRBJ1-2 | 15 | once | TRBV18
CASTYISDTQYF | TGTGCCAGCACCTATATATCGGATACGCAGTATTTT | . | TRBJ2-3 | 12 | . | TRBV2
CASSEIAGAYEQYF | TGTGCCAGCAGTGAAATAGCGGGAGCTTACGAGCAGTACTTC | TRBD2 | TRBJ2-7 | 14 | . | TRBV6-1
CASSSTGTSSGGEQFF | TGCGCCAGCAGCAGCACCGGGACTAGCTCGGGAGGAGAGCAGTTCTTC | TRBD2 | TRBJ2-1 | 16 | . | TRBV5-1
CASSLRGLAGVGSYNEQFF | TGTGCCAGCAGTTTAAGGGGACTAGCGGGAGTTGGTTCCTACAATGAGCAGTTCTTC | TRBD2 | TRBJ2-1 | 19 | once | TRBV27
CASNKQGSGAFF | TGCGCCAGCAACAAACAGGGTTCAGGAGCTTTCTTT | . | TRBJ1-1 | 12 | . | TRBV10-2
CASSYTLAEIPYEQYF | TGTGCCAGCAGCTATACATTAGCGGAGATTCCCTACGAGCAGTACTTC | . | TRBJ2-7 | 16 | few | TRBV11-1
CASSLRADPTYQETQYF | TGTGCCAGCAGCTTGAGAGCGGATCCTACGTACCAAGAGACCCAGTACTTC | . | TRBJ2-5 | 17 | . | TRBV5-8
CASRLGQPTYNEQFF | TGTGCCAGCAGACTGGGACAGCCGACCTACAATGAGCAGTTCTTC | TRBD1 | TRBJ2-1 | 15 | . | TRBV27
CASSLAGRENEQYF | TGTGCCAGCAGTTTAGCAGGGCGGGAGAACGAGCAGTACTTC | TRBD2 | TRBJ2-7 | 14 | few | TRBV28
CASSFTGQGNYGYTF | TGTGCCAGCAGCTTTACCGGACAGGGAAACTATGGCTACACCTTC | TRBD1 | TRBJ1-2 | 15 | . | TRBV7-9
CASSARFQPQHF | TGTGCCAGCAGTGCCAGATTTCAGCCCCAGCATTTT | . | TRBJ1-5 | 12 | . | TRBV2
CASTLPDFYNEQFF | TGTGCCAGCACCCTTCCCGACTTTTACAATGAGCAGTTCTTC | . | TRBJ2-1 | 14 | . | TRBV7-8
CASSLVLQITEAFF | TGTGCCAGCAGCTTAGTCCTACAGATCACTGAAGCTTTCTTT | . | TRBJ1-1 | 14 | . | TRBV7-9
CASRDNMNTEAFF | TGCGCCAGCAGGGACAACATGAACACTGAAGCTTTCTTT | . | TRBJ1-1 | 13 | few | TRBV5-1
CAISGPQGAAGNTIYF | TGTGCCATCAGTGGCCCACAGGGGGCTGCGGGAAACACCATATATTTT | TRBD1 | TRBJ1-3 | 16 | . | TRBV10-3
CAWSGTGYEQYF | TGTGCCTGGAGTGGAACCGGTTACGAGCAGTACTTC | . | TRBJ2-7 | 12 | . | TRBV30
CASSSRPGLPNTGELFF | TGTGCCAGCAGCTCCCGACCGGGACTACCTAACACCGGGGAGCTGTTTTTT | TRBD2 | TRBJ2-2 | 17 | . | TRBV7-2
CASSFGPGGRAGFGELFF | TGCGCCAGCAGCTTTGGTCCGGGCGGGAGGGCCGGTTTCGGGGAGCTGTTTTTT | TRBD2 | TRBJ2-2 | 18 | . | TRBV5-1
CASSYPGLAGVTQYF | TGTGCCAGCAGTTACCCGGGACTAGCGGGAGTGACCCAGTACTTC | TRBD2 | TRBJ2-5 | 15 | . | TRBV6-2/TRBV6-3
CASSNLAGAGDTQYF | TGTGCCAGCAGTAACCTAGCGGGAGCGGGAGATACGCAGTATTTT | TRBD2 | TRBJ2-3 | 15 | . | TRBV6-5
CASSESRQGSYNEQFF | TGTGCCAGCAGTGAATCCCGACAGGGGAGTTACAATGAGCAGTTCTTC | TRBD1 | TRBJ2-1 | 16 | once | TRBV6-1
CASSSGLAVRTSYNEQFF | TGTGCCAGTAGTAGTGGACTAGCGGTTAGAACCTCCTACAATGAGCAGTTCTTC | TRBD2 | TRBJ2-1 | 18 | . | TRBV19
CASSPVERDSYEQYF | TGTGCCAGCAGCCCAGTCGAGCGGGACTCCTACGAGCAGTACTTC | TRBD2 | TRBJ2-7 | 15 | . | TRBV28